This TCR beta chain came from a study of immune heterogeneity within non-small cell lung tumors. At the level of the study: Squamous cell carcinomas accounted for 4 of the tumors, non-squamous carcinomas for around 10, and 1 was not otherwise specified.

TCR beta CDR3 was amplified by multiplex PCR, first round 10 cycles, 32 V and 13 J primers. Each CDR3 protein is one row after TCRdb ran MiXCR on the multiplex PCR reads. Of about 1,200 distinct CDR3 sequences listed, about 45% are singletons. Bulk tumor genomic DNA (about 590 ng per sample) served as template. Primary tumors were biopsied several times each, far apart, intraoperatively. Patients underwent curative surgery for non-small cell lung cancer (untreated and newly diagnosed). Donors comprised surgical patients with newly diagnosed non-small cell lung cancer, operated on with curative intent. The CDR3 is 15 residues long. V was pared by 8 bases and J by 0 bases, with 16 bases between. Per germline, CDR1 MNHEY and CDR2 SMNVEV (reference sequence).

The J gene is TRBJ2-5, the V gene TRBV27, with D hard to call. This receptor was identified in a man aged 55 to 70 with non-small cell lung cancer. The sequenced material came from lung tumor tissue. The CDR3 spells CASCARQEYQETQYF. CDR3 sequence (DNA): TGTGCCAGCTGCGCCCGACAAGAGTACCAAGAGACCCAGTACTTC.